What follows is one T cell receptor beta chain and its context. Its antigen is not identified. The repertoire was sequenced with immunoSEQ multiplex PCR; TCRdb's copy has only in-frame clones and lacks some. Here the sample spans over 40,000 clones, roughly 83% being singletons. The record originates from a study of OX40 agonist ivuxolimab in advanced cancers. Turning to the study itself: Having had anti-PD-1, anti-PD-L1 or anti-CTLA-4 therapy before was allowed, and 40% to 45% had some.

Study results and limitations: At 0.1 to 3.0 mg/kg, CD4+ and CD8+ blood T cells expanded clonally by week 6.

This sample comprised CD4+ or CD8+ T cells sorted from blood, obtained in a trial of the OX40 agonist ivuxolimab. This TCR derives from an adult with an advanced solid tumor such as melanoma, head and neck, liver or kidney cancer.

Here the CDR3 reads CASSLDSGANVLTF. The DNA of the CDR3 is TGTGCCAGCAGCTTAGACTCTGGGGCCAACGTCCTGACTTTC. V and J are TRBV11-3 and TRBJ2-6, with unresolved D. This CDR3 spans 14 amino acids. Germline V CDR1 and CDR2: SGHNT, YENEEA. V was pared by 0 bases and J by 0 bases, with 0 bases between.